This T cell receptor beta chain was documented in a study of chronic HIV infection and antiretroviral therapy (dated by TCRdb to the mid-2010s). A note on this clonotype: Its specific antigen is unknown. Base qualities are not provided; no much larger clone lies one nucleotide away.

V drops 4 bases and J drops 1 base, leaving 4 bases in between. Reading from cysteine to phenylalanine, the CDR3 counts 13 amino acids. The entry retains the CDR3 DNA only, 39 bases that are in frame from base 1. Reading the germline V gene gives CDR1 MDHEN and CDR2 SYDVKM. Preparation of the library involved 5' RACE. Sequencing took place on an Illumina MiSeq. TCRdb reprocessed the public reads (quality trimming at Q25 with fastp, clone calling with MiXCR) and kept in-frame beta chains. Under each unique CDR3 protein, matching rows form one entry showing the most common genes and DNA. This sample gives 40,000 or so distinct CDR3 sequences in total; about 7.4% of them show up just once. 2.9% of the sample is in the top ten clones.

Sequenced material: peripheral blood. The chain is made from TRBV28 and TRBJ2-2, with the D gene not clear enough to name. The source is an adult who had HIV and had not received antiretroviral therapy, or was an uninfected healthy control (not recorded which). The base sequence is TGTGCCAGCAGTTCAGTGAACACCGGGGAGCTGTTTTTT. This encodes CASSSVNTGELFF. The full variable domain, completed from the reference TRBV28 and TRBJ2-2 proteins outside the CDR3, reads DVKVTQSSRYLVKRTGEKVFLECVQDMDHENMFWYRQDPGLGLRLIYFSYDVKMKEKGDIPEGYSVSREKKERFSLILESASTNQTSMYLCASSSVNTGELFFGEGSRLTVL.